This entry lists 4 T cell receptor beta chains sequenced from one sample in a study of T-cell memory formation after mild COVID-19. TCRdb re-called the 5' RACE reads with MiXCR, one entry per CDR3 protein. The table has some 120,000 distinct CDR3 sequences, about 6% seen once; the top ten hold 2% to 2.5%. The sequencing sample was made of PBMCs or a T cell subset sorted from them (not recorded which). All receptors come from an adult woman who had mild COVID-19 (a few samples of this study predate the infection). Cell type and time point are not known.

This clonotype was detected ten times or more. J is TRBJ1-1 and V is TRBV27, with 7 positions matching TRBD1. With V trimmed by 6 bases and J by 5 bases, 12 bases remained unmatched. This CDR3 comprises 15 residues. CDR1 MNHEY and CDR2 SMNVEV come from the germline V gene (reference sequence). CDR3 in DNA: TGTGCCAGCAGACGATCCAGGGGGTCTGGAACTGAAGCTTTCTTT. This gives the protein CASRRSRGSGTEAFF.

The chain recombines TRBV5-5 with TRBJ1-1; 9 bases are shared with TRBD1. The germline V gene has CDR1 SGHKS and CDR2 YYEKEE (reference sequence). V dropped 5 bases and J dropped 5; count of bases not matched to a gene: 13. There are 16 residues in the CDR3. As DNA, the CDR3 is TGTGCCAGCAGTTATACTTCAGGGACAGGGAAGACTGAAGCTTTCTTT. Translated: CASSYTSGTGKTEAFF.

In this sample, this clonotype turned up many times. The V gene is TRBV5-1, the J gene TRBJ1-5, with 7 bases fitting TRBD1. V was clipped by 4 bases and J by 2 bases; unmatched bases: 3. Germline V gene lookup returns CDR1 SGHRS and CDR2 YFSETQ. There are 14 residues in the CDR3. The CDR3 region is CASSHGQGNQPQHF. CDR3 nucleotides: TGCGCCAGCAGCCATGGACAGGGCAATCAGCCCCAGCATTTT.

This chain joins TRBV27 and TRBJ2-2, with 9 bases that match TRBD1. Per germline, CDR1 MNHEY and CDR2 SMNVEV (reference sequence). The CDR3 covers 15 residues. The J segment lost 3 bases and the V segment lost 4 bases, leaving 3 bases of the junction unmatched. CDR3 DNA sequence: TGTGCCAGCAGTTACAGGGGGCAGGACACCGGGGAGCTGTTTTTT. Translated, it gives CASSYRGQDTGELFF.